These T cell receptor beta chains were read from a single sample in a study of cytomegalovirus exposure and HLA in healthy donors. Sequenced by immunoSEQ multiplex PCR; TCRdb stores in-frame clones only, minus some. The sample has some 96,000 clones. The sequenced material came from PBMCs. Receptor source: a woman in her 30s in good health and CMV-seronegative. CDR3s include the opening cysteine and the closing phenylalanine or tryptophan. A D gene is named only where the DNA matches it firmly.

d_gene: TRBD1; j_gene: TRBJ1-4; v_gene: TRBV6-5; CDR3nt: TGTGCCAGCAGTTATGGTGGCAGGGGGCAAGAAAAACTGTTTTTT; CDR3aa: CASSYGGRGQEKLFF
d_gene: .; j_gene: TRBJ2-3; v_gene: TRBV9; CDR3nt: TGTGCCAGCAGCTCAAAGGGGGACGGCACAGATACGCAGTATTTT; CDR3aa: CASSSKGDGTDTQYF
d_gene: .; j_gene: TRBJ2-1; v_gene: TRBV28; CDR3nt: TGTGCCAGCACCTCACTTGGACCCGCAGGGAACAATGAGCAGTTCTTC; CDR3aa: CASTSLGPAGNNEQFF
d_gene: .; j_gene: TRBJ1-5; v_gene: TRBV28; CDR3nt: TGTGCCAGCAGTTCCCCGGGGGGGTTTGACAATCAGCCCCAGCATTTT; CDR3aa: CASSSPGGFDNQPQHF
d_gene: TRBD2; j_gene: TRBJ2-2; v_gene: TRBV15; CDR3nt: TGTGCCACAGCGGGACCGAACACCGGGGAGCTGTTTTTT; CDR3aa: CATAGPNTGELFF
d_gene: .; j_gene: TRBJ1-4; v_gene: TRBV5-1; CDR3nt: TGCGCCAGCAGCTTGGATGGCACAACTAATGAAAAACTGTTTTTT; CDR3aa: CASSLDGTTNEKLFF
d_gene: .; j_gene: TRBJ2-2; v_gene: TRBV19; CDR3nt: TGTGCCAGTAGTCACGGGAAGAACACCGGGGAGCTGTTTTTT; CDR3aa: CASSHGKNTGELFF
d_gene: .; j_gene: TRBJ1-1; v_gene: TRBV19; CDR3nt: TGTGCCAGTAGTACAACAGACACGGGAACGGCTGAAGCTTTCTTT; CDR3aa: CASSTTDTGTAEAFF
d_gene: .; j_gene: TRBJ2-3; v_gene: TRBV11-2; CDR3nt: TGTGCCAGCAGCTTAGGACTTTTAAGCGATACGCAGTATTTT; CDR3aa: CASSLGLLSDTQYF
d_gene: TRBD2; j_gene: TRBJ2-1; v_gene: TRBV10-3; CDR3nt: TGTGCCATCAGTGAGTCAGGCGGGGGGTACAATGAGCAGTTCTTC; CDR3aa: CAISESGGGYNEQFF